This TCR beta chain was found in a study of blood T cell repertoires in COVID-19. About the research overall: Acute and convalescent COVID-19 samples came from the United States, Italy and Spain. Nucleic acid was either cDNA or gDNA, and it came from T cells, B-cell-depleted T cells, or PBMCs.

How the authors handled the data: Reference gene primer amplification gave estimated nucleated cell counts. Only in-frame clones appear in the TCRdb table, and some are missing; sequencing was by immunoSEQ multiplex PCR. The DNA gave D and trimming, while V, J and clone size come from that table. The sample shows roughly 80,000 clones, about 90% of them seen only once. This clonotype originated in an elderly woman with acute or convalescent COVID-19. Material for sequencing was peripheral blood.

The CDR3 DNA reads TGCGCCAGCAGCCAAAACCCTAGCGGGACCTACAATGAGCAGTTCTTC. Amino acids: CASSQNPSGTYNEQFF. The genes are TRBV4-1 and TRBJ2-1; 9 nucleotides line up with TRBD2. From germline, CDR1 is MGHRA and CDR2 YSYEKL. The CDR3 length is 16 residues. Germline trimming cut 2 bases from V and 2 bases from J; bases unmatched to any gene: 4.